The following is a TCR beta chain sequence with its context. Its antigen is as yet unknown. The sample belongs to a study of OX40 agonist ivuxolimab in advanced cancers. Findings and limits, study-wide: The study found that CD8+ T cells averaged more expanded clones than CD4+. There was clonal expansion of CD4+ and CD8+ blood T cells by week 6 at 0.1 to 3.0 mg/kg.

The V gene lost 4 bases and the J gene lost 0 bases, with 9 bases spanning the gap. The germline CDR1 and CDR2 sequences are GTSNPN and SVGIG (reference sequence). CDR3 length: 13 residues. Assay: immunoSEQ multiplex PCR; the TCRdb copy retains only in-frame clones and omits some. The table lists almost 90,000 clones, around 87% of them singletons. This clonotype was sampled from an adult with an advanced solid tumor such as melanoma, head and neck, liver or kidney cancer. The chain couples TRBV30 to TRBJ1-2; D unresolved. The specimen was CD4+ or CD8+ T cells sorted from blood, collected in a trial of the OX40 agonist ivuxolimab. CDR3 in amino acids: CAWTGYANYGYTF. The CDR3 coding sequence is TGTGCCTGGACGGGGTACGCTAACTATGGCTACACCTTC.